This TCR beta chain was recovered during a study of T-cell reconstitution after alpha-beta-depleted transplantation in children. V was pared by 3 bases and J by 4 bases, with 12 bases between. This CDR3 is 13 amino acids long. The germline V gene has CDR1 SQVTM and CDR2 ANQGSEA. Points on this clonotype: What it binds is unknown.

A TCRbeta library incorporating unique molecular identifiers was prepared. TCRdb processed the PCR reads anew with MiXCR; each CDR3 protein has one entry. The sample carries around 490,000 distinct CDR3 sequences, about 10% recorded once. Study results and limitations: Where alpha-beta T cells came from about two months after transplant was reportedly several hundred expanded graft clones. At the one-year point after transplant, T-cell counts and TCRbeta diversity were found to come mostly from T cells that had been newly produced.

This clonotype was sampled from a female patient aged 2 to 10 who had a stem cell transplant for aplastic anemia, so the T cells may come from the graft donor. This chain joins TRBV29-1 and TRBJ1-2; D is unresolved. The sequences come from PBMCs, mostly from graft donor cells, collected 180 days after TCRalphabeta/CD19-depleted stem cell transplant. The CDR3 loop is CSVEATRIYGYTF. The CDR3 DNA reads TGCAGCGTTGAGGCGACCAGAATCTATGGCTACACCTTC.